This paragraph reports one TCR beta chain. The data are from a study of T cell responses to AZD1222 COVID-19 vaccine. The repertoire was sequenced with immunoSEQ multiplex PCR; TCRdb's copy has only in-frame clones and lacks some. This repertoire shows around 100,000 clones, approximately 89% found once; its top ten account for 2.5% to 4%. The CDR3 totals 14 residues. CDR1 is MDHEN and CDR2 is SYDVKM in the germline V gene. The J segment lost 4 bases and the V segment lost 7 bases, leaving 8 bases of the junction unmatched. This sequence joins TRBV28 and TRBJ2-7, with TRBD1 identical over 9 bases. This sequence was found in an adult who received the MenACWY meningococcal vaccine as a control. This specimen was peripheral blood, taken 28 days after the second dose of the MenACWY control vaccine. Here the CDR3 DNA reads TGTGCCAGCACAACCGGGACAGGGCATTACGAGCAGTACTTC. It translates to CASTTGTGHYEQYF.